The clone carrying this TCR beta chain was recorded once. Its antigen remains unidentified. The data are from a study of T cells in Graves' hyperthyroidism and ophthalmopathy. Study-wide points: A model built on 13 V-J features separated ophthalmopathy from stable hyperthyroidism. Median prediction lead before ophthalmopathy onset was 6.5 months with the model.

There were TCR beta CDR3 regions amplified from RNA transcripts. Using the HTBI primer set, a first-round RT-PCR was run on the TCR CDR3. TCRdb independently ran MiXCR on the multiplex PCR reads; one entry per CDR3 protein. Of under 600,000 distinct CDR3 sequences listed, around 16% are singletons. Enrolled ophthalmopathy patients presented with a Clinical Activity Score of at least 3, a NOSPECS grade of at least 4, and disease duration under 3 months. The sample comprised blood. The sequence derives from a woman aged 40 to 50 with Graves' ophthalmopathy.

The CDR3 nucleotides are TGCGCCAGCAGTGAATGGGGGGCGAGCACCGGGGAGCTGTTTTTT. This codes for CASSEWGASTGELFF. V is TRBV10-2 and J is TRBJ2-2, with D perhaps assigned TRBD1 or TRBD2 (6 bases each). The CDR3 runs 15 residues. Trimming took off 3 bases at V and 4 bases at J, with 12 bases between the two ends. CDR1 and CDR2 from the germline V gene are WSHSY and SAAADI.